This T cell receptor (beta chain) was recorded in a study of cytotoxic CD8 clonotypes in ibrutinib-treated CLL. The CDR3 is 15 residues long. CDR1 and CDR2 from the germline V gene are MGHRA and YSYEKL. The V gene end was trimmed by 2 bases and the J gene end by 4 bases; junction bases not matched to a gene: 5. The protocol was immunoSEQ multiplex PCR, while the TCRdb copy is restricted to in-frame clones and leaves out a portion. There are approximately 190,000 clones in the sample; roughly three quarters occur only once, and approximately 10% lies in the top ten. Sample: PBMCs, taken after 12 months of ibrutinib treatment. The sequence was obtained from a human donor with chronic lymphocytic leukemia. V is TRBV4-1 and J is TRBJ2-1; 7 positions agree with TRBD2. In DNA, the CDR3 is TGCGCCAGCAGCCAACCAGCGGGGAGGTACAATGAGCAGTTCTTC. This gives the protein CASSQPAGRYNEQFF.